This TCR beta chain appears in the sequencing data of a study of blood T cell repertoires in COVID-19. Assay: immunoSEQ multiplex PCR; the TCRdb copy retains only in-frame clones and omits some. The data hold some 460,000 clones, with 70% to 90% observed a single time. The CDR3 runs to 15 residues. In germline, CDR1 is KGHSH, CDR2 LQKENI. V lost 3 bases to trimming and J lost 3 bases, with 15 bases between them. The chain recombines TRBV18 with TRBJ2-7; a possible D gene is TRBD1 (6 bases). The specimen was PBMCs or T cells enriched from blood (not recorded which). This TCR was recovered from a young woman with acute COVID-19. CDR3 protein: CASSPGRGDLYEQYF. DNA for the CDR3: TGTGCCAGCTCACCCGGCAGGGGTGACCTCTACGAGCAGTACTTC.